Listed below are T cell receptor beta chains from one sample, sequenced in a study of blood T cell repertoires in COVID-19. Clones were read by immunoSEQ multiplex PCR, and TCRdb kept only the in-frame ones, dropping some. The sample contains roughly 200,000 clones, about 82% of which appear only once. Material: PBMCs or T cells enriched from blood (not recorded which). These receptor sequences come from a man between 35 and 55 years old with acute COVID-19. Each CDR3 is given with its conserved first and last residue. The D gene is left open where the match is weak.

NA	TRBJ1-6	TRBV5-4	TGTGCCAGCAGCTTGTCGTGGCAGGGTGATTCACCCCTCCACTTT	CASSLSWQGDSPLHF
TRBD2	TRBJ2-1	TRBV18	TGTGCCAGCTCCCAGATAAGCGGGAGGGTCTACAATGAGCAGTTCTTC	CASSQISGRVYNEQFF
TRBD1	TRBJ2-5	TRBV10-3	TGTGCCATCAGTTTACAGGGGGCGTGGGAGACCCAGTACTTC	CAISLQGAWETQYF
NA	TRBJ1-3	TRBV5-1	TGCGCCAGCAGCCCGACCGGACAGAGAAACACCATATATTTT	CASSPTGQRNTIYF
NA	TRBJ2-7	TRBV28	TGTGCCAGCAGCAGCCCTGACAGCTCCTACGAGCAGTACTTC	CASSSPDSSYEQYF
TRBD2	TRBJ2-7	TRBV14	TGTGCCAGCAGCCAACATACGCCCGGGAGGGACCCCCACGAGCAGTACTTC	CASSQHTPGRDPHEQYF
NA	TRBJ2-6	TRBV25-1	TGTGCCACCTCAACTACCGGGGCCAACGTCCTGACTTTC	CATSTTGANVLTF
NA	TRBJ1-1	TRBV27	TGTGCCAGCAGTTTATTCCCAGATGGGAACACTGAAGCTTTCTTT	CASSLFPDGNTEAFF
NA	TRBJ1-4	TRBV19	TGTGCCAGTAGTATAGATAGTTCCCAGGGCTCCGGAAAACTGTTTTTT	CASSIDSSQGSGKLFF
TRBD2	TRBJ2-7	TRBV5-1	TGCGCCAGCAGCTGGGGGGGAGTAGCCGCGACCTCCTACGAGCAGTACTTC	CASSWGGVAATSYEQYF
NA	TRBJ2-2	TRBV4-1	TGCGCCAGCAGCCGAACTAGCCTTTCACCCCCCGGGGAGCTGTTTTTT	CASSRTSLSPPGELFF
NA	TRBJ2-3	TRBV28	TGTGCCAGCAGAGGCAGGGTGACAGATACGCAGTATTTT	CASRGRVTDTQYF
NA	TRBJ1-2	TRBV30	TGTGCCTGGAGTGGGGCGGGGAAGGGAGGCTACACCTTC	CAWSGAGKGGYTF
TRBD1	TRBJ1-4	TRBV29-1	TGCAGCGTTGCGGAGGGACAGGGGGCTAATGAAAAACTGTTTTTT	CSVAEGQGANEKLFF
NA	TRBJ1-5	TRBV3-1/TRBV3-2	TGTGCCAGCAGCCAAGATAAGGGGAGCAATCAGCCCCAGCATTTT	CASSQDKGSNQPQHF
TRBD2	TRBJ2-3	TRBV25-1	TGTGCCAGCCGGGACTACAACACAGATACGCAGTATTTT	CASRDYNTDTQYF
TRBD2	TRBJ2-1	TRBV3-1/TRBV3-2	TGTGCCCTTACTTACTGGACCGGGACTAGCGGGAACAATGAGCAGTTCTTC	CALTYWTGTSGNNEQFF